These T cell receptor beta chains were read from a single sample in a study of blood T cell repertoires in COVID-19. Sequencing was performed with immunoSEQ multiplex PCR; in TCRdb, only in-frame clones are kept and a portion is missing. The data hold approximately 250,000 clones, with around nine tenths observed a single time. Sequencing input: peripheral blood. The receptor set was obtained from a woman in her 70s with COVID-19, enrolled during active disease. Each CDR3 is given with its conserved first and last residue. The order of the fields is J gene, clone size, D gene, V gene, CDR3 DNA, CDR3 protein. The D gene is left open where the match is weak. Size is stated for part of the rows, as once, few or many counts, or as a class when the clone is expanded.

TRBJ1-1 | once | TRBD1 | TRBV4-3 | TGCGCCAGCAGCCAAGGGCAGGGGGCTGAAGCTTTCTTT | CASSQGQGAEAFF
TRBJ2-7 | . | . | TRBV2 | TGTGCCAGCAGTGCTGACGGGGGCTACGAGCAGTACTTC | CASSADGGYEQYF
TRBJ1-2 | . | TRBD1 | TRBV9 | TGTGCCAGCAGCATTTCAACAGGGGTCGGCTACACCTTC | CASSISTGVGYTF
TRBJ2-2 | . | . | TRBV13 | TGTGCCAGCAGCCAACGGGGGTCGGGGGAGCTGTTTTTT | CASSQRGSGELFF
TRBJ2-3 | . | TRBD2 | TRBV24-1 | TGTGCCACCAGTGACCCGCGGGGAAGCGGGGGCACAGATACGCAGTATTTT | CATSDPRGSGGTDTQYF
TRBJ2-7 | . | . | TRBV5-4 | TGTGCCAGCAGCTCGACAAGACAGGCCAACGAGCAGTACTTC | CASSSTRQANEQYF
TRBJ2-7 | . | . | TRBV18 | TGTGCCAGCTCACTCATTCAGGGGAACTACGAGCAGTACTTC | CASSLIQGNYEQYF
TRBJ1-1 | . | . | TRBV6-6 | TGTGCCAGCAGTCCCTCGGGGGGAACTGAAGCTTTCTTT | CASSPSGGTEAFF
TRBJ2-2 | . | . | TRBV7-2 | TGTGCCAGCAGCGCCCAGGGGAACACCGGGGAGCTGTTTTTT | CASSAQGNTGELFF
TRBJ1-3 | . | TRBD1 | TRBV11-2 | TGTGCCAGCAGCGCCCGGACAGGGCTGGTTGGAAACACCATATATTTT | CASSARTGLVGNTIYF
TRBJ1-2 | . | TRBD1 | TRBV5-1 | TGCGCCAGCAGCCCGGGCCCTCAGACAGGGGGCGTCTATGGCTACACCTTC | CASSPGPQTGGVYGYTF
TRBJ2-4 | . | TRBD2 | TRBV30 | TGTGCCTGGAGTGAGGGAGCGGGGGGGGTCAAAAACATTCAGTACTTC | CAWSEGAGGVKNIQYF
TRBJ2-7 | . | TRBD2 | TRBV6-1 | TGTGCCAGCAGTGTGGGCCCGACTAGCGGAACCTACGAGCAGTACTTC | CASSVGPTSGTYEQYF
TRBJ1-1 | . | . | TRBV6-8 | TGTGCCAGCAGTCGAACAGGGATCGTGAACACTGAAGCTTTCTTT | CASSRTGIVNTEAFF
TRBJ1-4 | once | . | TRBV11-2 | TGTGCCAGCAGCCACCCAGGGGCAGGTGAAAAACTGTTTTTT | CASSHPGAGEKLFF
TRBJ2-1 | once | . | TRBV24-1 | TGTGCCACCAGTAGGAAGTTGGTAGGGGCCGGAGACAATGAGCAGTTCTTC | CATSRKLVGAGDNEQFF
TRBJ2-2 | . | . | TRBV27 | TGTGCCAGCCACGCTGGGACAAACACCGGGGAGCTGTTTTTT | CASHAGTNTGELFF
TRBJ2-7 | . | . | TRBV18 | TGTGCCAGCTCACCAGCACCGACGCTGACTGGCGAGCAGTACTTC | CASSPAPTLTGEQYF
TRBJ1-1 | once | . | TRBV5-1 | TGCGCCAGCAGCTTGGCCAACGGGGAATCAAACACTGAAGCTTTCTTT | CASSLANGESNTEAFF
TRBJ1-5 | . | TRBD1 | TRBV19 | TGTGCCAGTAGTATTACAGGACAGGGAGTTCAGCCCCAGCATTTT | CASSITGQGVQPQHF
TRBJ2-5 | . | . | TRBV2 | TGTGCCAGCAGTAAAGATCTAGGGACCCAGTACTTC | CASSKDLGTQYF
TRBJ1-3 | . | . | TRBV11-2 | TGTGCCAGCAGTCCAGGCGTCTCTGGAAACACCATATATTTT | CASSPGVSGNTIYF
TRBJ2-3 | . | TRBD2 | TRBV19 | TGTGCCAGTAGTAGTACGAGGGAGGGTACGCAGTATTTT | CASSSTREGTQYF
TRBJ2-3 | . | TRBD2 | TRBV19 | TGTGCCAGTAGACCGATAACTAGCGGGGGGACATACACAGATTCGCAGTATTTT | CASRPITSGGTYTDSQYF
TRBJ1-6 | . | TRBD1 | TRBV5-6 | TGTGCCAGCAGCCACGACAGGGGTAATAATTCACCCCTCCACTTT | CASSHDRGNNSPLHF
TRBJ2-7 | . | . | TRBV18 | TGTGCCAGCTCACCACCGGAGGGGCGGGTAACGGGGGAGCAGTACTTC | CASSPPEGRVTGEQYF
TRBJ1-3 | . | . | TRBV6-5 | TGTGCCAGCAGTTCCCACGGGGGGGCAAGTGGAAACACCATATATTTT | CASSSHGGASGNTIYF
TRBJ2-3 | . | . | TRBV19 | TGTGCCAGTAGTATGCGGGTTACTGGTGCAGATACGCAGTATTTT | CASSMRVTGADTQYF
TRBJ2-3 | . | TRBD2 | TRBV27 | TGTGCCAGCAGTTCGATATCTTGGACTAGCGGTAACACAGATACGCAGTATTTT | CASSSISWTSGNTDTQYF
TRBJ1-2 | . | . | TRBV12-5 | TGTGCTAGTGGTTTGGACCTCCGGGGAGGGGTAGGCTACACCTTC | CASGLDLRGGVGYTF
TRBJ2-7 | . | TRBD2 | TRBV10-3 | TGTGCCATCAGTGAGTCCGGGGGGGTAATATTATCCTACGAGCAGTACTTC | CAISESGGVILSYEQYF
TRBJ2-1 | . | . | TRBV29-1 | TGCAGCGTTTGGGGCAGGGGCGATAAATCCTACAATGAGCAGTTCTTC | CSVWGRGDKSYNEQFF
TRBJ2-7 | . | . | TRBV29-1 | TGCAGCGTTGTTAGAGATTACGAGCAGTACTTC | CSVVRDYEQYF